The 24 T cell receptor beta chains reported below all come from one sample, sequenced in a study of T cell repertoires in cytomegalovirus infection. TCRdb called the reads again in MiXCR, with one record for every CDR3 protein. The table includes some 390,000 distinct CDR3 sequences, 15% to 20% detected once. The sample taken for sequencing was PBMCs. These receptors were obtained from a human donor in good health (CMV status not recorded). Some clones in this sample may be carry-over from other donors' samples.

The sample holds a few counts of this clonotype. This chain connects TRBV28 to TRBJ1-3; the match to TRBD1 covers 8 bases. Trimming at V came to 8 bases and at J to 3 bases, leaving 9 bases not matched to a gene. The CDR3 loop spans 15 amino acids. CDR1 and CDR2 (germline): MDHEN, SYDVKM. CDR3 in DNA: TGTGCCAGCTGCCCTCAGGGGGCTTTTGGAAACACCATATATTTT. As protein: CASCPQGAFGNTIYF.

This clonotype was seen at least ten times. The rearrangement uses TRBV7-8 and TRBJ2-7, with D uncertain. Germline lookup yields CDR1 SGHVS and CDR2 FQNEAQ. V shed 4 bases and J shed 3 bases, with 13 bases lying between them. CDR3 length equals 14 residues. Here the CDR3 reads CASSSSTAYYEQYF. The CDR3, as DNA: TGTGCCAGCAGCTCCTCTACAGCATACTACGAGCAGTACTTC.

This clonotype has only a few counts. This sequence joins TRBV4-3 and TRBJ2-1; 7 bases agree with TRBD2. The germline gives CDR1 LGHNA, CDR2 YSLEER. Trimming at V came to 3 bases and at J to 2 bases, leaving 7 bases not matched to a gene. This CDR3 comprises 16 residues. In DNA form, the CDR3 reads TGCGCCAGCAGCCAGGCTCCTAGCGGCCCCTACAATGAGCAGTTCTTC. It codes for CASSQAPSGPYNEQFF.

This chain connects TRBV7-8 to TRBJ1-6; TRBD1 matches 10 bases. The V gene's germline CDR1 is SGHVS and CDR2 FQNEAQ. Trimming removed 3 bases from V and 11 bases from J; junction bases left unmatched: 10. The CDR3 consists of 16 residues. CDR3 amino acids: CASSFQPPGQGTPLHF. CDR3 bases: TGTGCCAGCAGCTTTCAACCACCGGGACAGGGGACACCCCTCCACTTT.

This clonotype occurred many times. The chain joins TRBV7-9 to TRBJ2-6, with D unclear. The CDR3 is 15 residues long. Trimming shortened V by 3 bases and J by 0 bases, and 6 bases separated the two germline ends. Looked up from germline, CDR1 is SEHNR and CDR2 is FQNEAQ (reference sequence). The CDR3 sequence is CASSFRRSGANVLTF. The DNA of the CDR3 is TGTGCCAGCAGCTTCCGCCGCTCTGGGGCCAACGTCCTGACTTTC. Filled out from reference TRBV7-9 and TRBJ2-6, the complete variable domain reads DTGVSQNPRHKITKRGQNVTFRCDPISEHNRLYWYRQTLGQGPEFLTYFQNEAQLEKSRLLSDRFSAERPKGSFSTLEIQRTEQGDSAMYLCASSFRRSGANVLTFGAGSRLTVL.

This clonotype was detected ten times or more. This chain joins TRBV7-2 and TRBJ2-7; TRBD2 matches 7 bases. The CDR3 extends over 15 amino acids. The V gene's germline CDR1 is SGHTA and CDR2 FQGNSA. The trim removed 1 base at V and 1 base at J, leaving 4 bases unmatched. The CDR3 loop is CASSLVRTRSYEQYF. The CDR3 nucleotides read TGTGCCAGCAGCTTAGTGCGGACTAGGTCCTACGAGCAGTACTTC. Full variable domain (missing parts from reference TRBV7-2 and TRBJ2-7): GAGVSQSPSNKVTEKGKDVELRCDPISGHTALYWYRQSLGQGLEFLIYFQGNSAPDKSGLPSDRFSAERTGGSVSTLTIQRTQQEDSAVYLCASSLVRTRSYEQYFGPGTRLTVT.

In its sample, this clonotype was seen a few times. This chain connects TRBV2 to TRBJ1-6; D is undetermined. The CDR3 covers 15 residues. The germline V gene has CDR1 SNHLY and CDR2 FYNNEI. Trimming left V 2 bases short and J 8 bases short, with 13 bases between. CDR3 DNA sequence: TGTGCCAGCAGTGAATCGTCGCCCCTTGATTCACCCCTCCACTTT. This sequence encodes CASSESSPLDSPLHF.

At least ten counts were recorded for this clonotype. The chain couples TRBV7-8 to TRBJ1-4; D is unclear. Trimming shortened V by 6 bases and J by 3 bases, and 14 bases separated the two germline ends. Per germline, CDR1 SGHVS and CDR2 FQNEAQ. The CDR3 totals 15 residues. CDR3 region: CASRQGPLANEKLFF. Here the CDR3 DNA reads TGTGCCAGCAGACAAGGGCCTCTCGCTAATGAAAAACTGTTTTTT.

This clonotype was counted many times. The chain carries TRBV7-2 and TRBJ2-7; 7 positions agree with TRBD2. Trimming took 5 bases from V and 0 from J; bases not matched to a gene: 10. The CDR3 contains 16 residues. The germline V gene encodes CDR1 SGHTA and CDR2 FQGNSA. The CDR3 DNA follows: TGTGCCAGCAGCCGAAAGACTAGCCTGAGCTCCTACGAGCAGTACTTC. It translates to CASSRKTSLSSYEQYF.

At least ten counts were recorded for this clonotype. The rearrangement uses TRBV7-6 and TRBJ1-1; D not resolved. CDR3 length: 15 amino acids. In germline, CDR1 is SGHVS, CDR2 FNYEAQ. Trimming stripped 0 bases from V and 5 bases from J, with 13 bases between. In DNA form, the CDR3 reads TGTGCCAGCAGCTTAGCTTCCTTGGCGGAGACTGAAGCTTTCTTT. It codes for CASSLASLAETEAFF.

The gene calls are TRBV5-5 and TRBJ2-7; TRBD2 aligns across 9 bases. The CDR3 consists of 15 residues. Germline V gene lookup returns CDR1 SGHKS and CDR2 YYEKEE (reference sequence). V dropped 6 bases and J dropped 0; count of bases not matched to a gene: 7. As DNA, the CDR3 is TGTGCCAGCATTACCCTAGCGGGGTCCTCCTACGAGCAGTACTTC. It codes for CASITLAGSSYEQYF.

The gene calls are TRBV19 and TRBJ2-1; no clear D gene. The CDR3 is 15 residues long. The germline gives CDR1 LNHDA, CDR2 SQIVND (reference sequence). The V and J ends lost 2 bases and 0 bases respectively, with 8 bases between them. CDR3 protein: CASSISTSSYNEQFF. The CDR3 DNA is TGTGCCAGTAGTATAAGTACGAGCTCCTACAATGAGCAGTTCTTC.

The V and J genes are TRBV7-6 and TRBJ2-5, with a tentative D call TRBD1 (6 bases). The CDR3 sequence is 16 residues long. CDR1 SGHVS and CDR2 FNYEAQ come from the germline V gene. Trimming took 4 bases from V and 2 from J, leaving 17 bases between them. CDR3 amino acids: CASSSRQDGEQETQYF. Written as DNA, the CDR3 is TGTGCCAGCAGCTCCAGACAGGACGGAGAACAAGAGACCCAGTACTTC.

This clonotype was observed many times. The genes are TRBV7-2 and TRBJ2-1; 10 nucleotides line up with TRBD2. Germline CDR1 and CDR2: SGHTA and FQGNSA. The J segment lost 4 bases and the V segment lost 4 bases, leaving 10 bases of the junction unmatched. The CDR3 sequence is 17 residues long. This chain's CDR3 is CASSSPSGRAGYNEQFF. The DNA of the CDR3 is TGTGCCAGCAGCTCACCGAGCGGGAGGGCAGGGTACAATGAGCAGTTCTTC. The entire variable domain, with the rest obtained from reference TRBV7-2 and TRBJ2-1, is as follows: GAGVSQSPSNKVTEKGKDVELRCDPISGHTALYWYRQSLGQGLEFLIYFQGNSAPDKSGLPSDRFSAERTGGSVSTLTIQRTQQEDSAVYLCASSSPSGRAGYNEQFFGPGTRLTVL.

Only one count was recorded for this clonotype. The chain uses TRBV29-1 and TRBJ2-1, with D uncertain. The CDR3 is made up of 11 amino acids. Germline CDR1 is SQVTM and CDR2 is ANQGSEA. V was cut by 4 bases and J by 8 bases, with 9 bases left in between. CDR3 DNA: TGCAGCGTTGCCCTTCGGGATGAGCAGTTCTTC. As protein: CSVALRDEQFF.

The chain couples TRBV9 to TRBJ2-2; weak D call: TRBD1 (6 bases). This CDR3 is built from 16 residues. Trimming took off 4 bases at V and 3 bases at J, with 16 bases between the two ends. The germline V gene has CDR1 SGDLS and CDR2 YYNGEE. CDR3 amino acids: CASSRDTGQYTGELFF. DNA for the CDR3: TGTGCCAGCAGCCGAGATACTGGACAGTACACCGGGGAGCTGTTTTTT.

This sequence joins TRBV15 and TRBJ1-1; no clear D. CDR3 length: 14 amino acids. V was cut by 1 base and J by 7 bases, with 13 bases left in between. Germline V gene sequence: CDR1 LNHNV, CDR2 YYDKDF (reference sequence). CDR3 protein: CATSRGGSPGEAFF. CDR3 nucleotide sequence: TGTGCCACCAGCAGAGGTGGCAGCCCGGGTGAAGCTTTCTTT.

The chain joins TRBV18 to TRBJ2-5; no reliable D call. This CDR3 contains 15 residues. Trimming stripped 1 base from V and 0 bases from J, with 9 bases between. CDR1 and CDR2 from the germline V gene are KGHSH and LQKENI. Here the CDR3 reads CASSPLAVYQETQYF. CDR3 bases: TGTGCCAGCTCACCACTCGCGGTCTACCAAGAGACCCAGTACTTC.

J is TRBJ1-5 and V is TRBV6-4; 7 bases are a match to TRBD1. This CDR3 region has 15 residues. The germline V gene encodes CDR1 MRHNA and CDR2 SNTAGT. The V gene end was trimmed by 4 bases and the J gene end by 5 bases; junction bases not matched to a gene: 8. The CDR3 region is CASSGDRARDQPQHF. The CDR3 coding sequence is TGTGCCAGCAGTGGTGACAGGGCGCGGGATCAGCCCCAGCATTTT.

Many counts were recorded for this clonotype. The rearrangement links TRBV28 to TRBJ2-3; unclear D gene. The ends were cut back, 4 bases at V and 0 bases at J, with 14 bases in the middle. Germline CDR1 reads MDHEN; CDR2 reads SYDVKM. The CDR3 sequence is 16 residues long. The CDR3: CASSSTRLTSTDTQYF. The CDR3 DNA sequence: TGTGCCAGCAGTTCGACCAGGCTAACTAGCACAGATACGCAGTATTTT.

This clonotype was recorded many times. V gene TRBV7-2 combines with J gene TRBJ1-1; D not resolved. V lost 6 bases and J lost 8, with 13 bases in between. Looked up from germline, CDR1 is SGHTA and CDR2 is FQGNSA. The CDR3 extends over 12 amino acids. The CDR3 protein is CASRIGYGEAFF. The CDR3 DNA reads TGTGCCAGCAGAATTGGTTACGGAGAAGCTTTCTTT.

The chain is built from TRBV5-1 and TRBJ2-5; D is unresolved. Germline V CDR1 and CDR2: SGHRS, YFSETQ. The CDR3 totals 14 residues. Trimming removed 2 bases from V and 1 base from J, with 9 bases in between. CDR3 nucleotide sequence: TGCGCCAGCAGCTTCCCTTCCAGCCAAGAGACCCAGTACTTC. Its translation: CASSFPSSQETQYF.

At least ten counts were recorded for this clonotype. This chain connects TRBV7-2 to TRBJ2-1, with D possibly being TRBD2 (6 bases). CDR1 SGHTA and CDR2 FQGNSA come from the germline V gene. This CDR3 region has 13 residues. Between the trimmed V and J ends, which lost 8 bases and 5 bases, there was a span of 13 bases. The CDR3 reads CASRRRANNEQFF. CDR3 bases: TGTGCCAGCCGTCGGAGGGCAAACAATGAGCAGTTCTTC.

The sample holds a few counts of this clonotype. The V and J genes are TRBV5-4 and TRBJ1-1; D is unresolved. Germline CDR1 reads SGHNT; CDR2 reads YYREEE (reference sequence). Trimming pared 0 bases from V and 3 bases from J, leaving 9 bases between. The length of the CDR3 is 14 residues. The CDR3 reads CASSLAGSHTEAFF. In DNA, the CDR3 is TGTGCCAGCAGCTTGGCCGGCAGCCACACTGAAGCTTTCTTT.